The 32 T cell receptor beta chains below all came from one sample that was sequenced in a study of T cell repertoires in breast cancer. During the second nested PCR, blocking oligonucleotides suppressed genes that were not paired. TCRdb processed the emulsion pairing reads anew with MiXCR; each CDR3 protein has one entry. The sample contains about 40,000 distinct CDR3 sequences, 45% to 50% of which appear only once. Paired alpha-beta TCRs of CD8+ T cells were analyzed by expanded emulsion RT-PCR. Source material: CD8+ T cells. The receptors derive from a pool of human donors with breast cancer or a healthy control (not recorded which).

This chain connects TRBV7-3 to TRBJ1-4; D is uncertain. The length of the CDR3 is 17 residues. V was pared by 5 bases and J by 0 bases, with 16 bases between. The germline CDR1 and CDR2 sequences are SGHTA and FQGTGA. The CDR3 reads CASSPIRDPATNEKLFF. The CDR3 DNA reads as TGTGCCAGCAGCCCCATCCGTGACCCTGCAACTAATGAAAAACTGTTTTTT.

CDR3 loop: CASRPPGREGEKLFF. The DNA of the CDR3 is TGTGCCAGCAGACCTCCAGGCAGGGAGGGTGAAAAACTGTTTTTT. This chain links TRBV6-1 with TRBJ1-4; D possibly corresponds to TRBD1 (5 bases). Per the germline V gene, CDR1 is MNHNS and CDR2 is SASEGT. CDR3 length equals 15 residues. V lost 6 bases to trimming and J lost 7 bases, with 18 bases between them.

The chain recombines TRBV29-1 with TRBJ1-1; D unclear. CDR1 is SQVTM, CDR2 ANQGSEA, per germline. V was shortened by 6 bases and J by 2 bases, with 7 bases between the two germline ends. This CDR3 contains 11 residues. For the CDR3, the DNA is TGCAGCGTGCCAGACAACACTGAAGCTTTCTTT. It codes for CSVPDNTEAFF.

This clonotype is labeled large. V gene TRBV20-1 combines with J gene TRBJ2-7; 7 bases are shared with TRBD2. The junction had 6 bases not matched to a gene; V was cut back by 0 bases and J by 4 bases. Per the germline V gene, CDR1 is DFQATT and CDR2 is SNEGSKA (reference sequence). CDR3 length: 14 residues. The CDR3 region has the DNA TGCAGTGCTAGAGATGGCGGGAGCTTGTACGAGCAGTACTTC. Translating gives CSARDGGSLYEQYF.

This chain uses TRBV6-5 with TRBJ2-7, with D perhaps TRBD1 (6 bases). Per the germline V gene, CDR1 is MNHEY and CDR2 is SVGAGI. The CDR3 has 14 amino acids. The V gene lost 0 bases and the J gene lost 7 bases, with 13 bases spanning the gap. The CDR3 loop is CASSYSDSLGEQYF. For the CDR3, the DNA is TGTGCCAGCAGTTACTCGGACAGCCTGGGAGAGCAGTACTTC.

This clonotype was picked up many times. The chain uses TRBV6-1 and TRBJ1-1; D gene uncertain. The germline V and J ends were trimmed by 5 bases and 4 bases, with 11 bases remaining between them. The CDR3 runs 13 residues. Germline V gives CDR1 MNHNS, CDR2 SASEGT. CDR3 sequence: CASSPGGGTEAFF. The CDR3 DNA is TGTGCCAGCAGTCCAGGAGGAGGCACTGAAGCTTTCTTT.

This clonotype was observed many times. This chain joins TRBV6-1 and TRBJ2-1; 8 nucleotides match TRBD2. The germline CDR1 and CDR2 sequences are MNHNS and SASEGT. The CDR3 totals 15 residues. Trimming took 6 bases from V and 4 from J; bases not matched to a gene: 8. This CDR3 is CASRQGVAGYNEQFF. The CDR3 DNA is TGTGCCAGCAGGCAAGGGGTAGCGGGATACAATGAGCAGTTCTTC.

The rearrangement uses TRBV25-1 and TRBJ2-2; D is unresolved. The CDR3 sequence is 18 residues long. V lost 4 bases and J lost 0, with 18 bases in between. Germline lookup yields CDR1 MGHDK and CDR2 SYGVNS. CDR3 amino acids: CASSATTGRQTNTGELFF. Written as DNA, the CDR3 is TGTGCCAGCAGTGCCACCACCGGACGTCAGACGAACACCGGGGAGCTGTTTTTT.

Turning to this clonotype: The conserved phenylalanine or tryptophan is not found at the CDR3 terminus, so this likely reflects a read error. The chain is built from TRBV24-1 and TRBJ2-5; no firm D call. Deletions cut 5 bases from V and 4 bases from J, with 16 bases between. This CDR3 has 15 amino acids. The germline V gene has CDR1 KGHDR and CDR2 SFDVKD. For the CDR3, the DNA is TGTGCCACCAGTGCCGGCTTCGGAGATTCAGAGACCCAGTACCTC. This codes for CATSAGFGDSETQYL.

The sample holds one count of this clonotype. A much more abundant neighbour one base away suggests this may be a read error. The chain couples TRBV2 to TRBJ2-7; D is uncertain. In germline, CDR1 is SNHLY, CDR2 FYNNEI. The CDR3 is made up of 13 amino acids. CDR3: CACSDNGAYEQYF. The CDR3 nucleotides read TGTGCCTGCAGTGACAACGGAGCCTACGAGCAGTACTTC.

The sample holds many counts of this clonotype. J is TRBJ1-1 and V is TRBV27; the D is unclear. The germline gives CDR1 MNHEY, CDR2 SMNVEV (reference sequence). Trimming took off 5 bases at V and 8 bases at J, with 15 bases between the two ends. This CDR3 has 13 residues. Here the CDR3 reads CASSETRYQEAFF. CDR3 nucleotide sequence: TGTGCCAGCAGTGAAACAAGGTATCAAGAAGCTTTCTTT.

The CDR3 DNA follows: TGTGCCAGCAGCCCGTACAGGGCCGGGGTAGCTTTCTTT. Protein: CASSPYRAGVAFF. This chain connects TRBV7-2 to TRBJ1-1, with D possibly being TRBD1 (6 bases). The CDR3 loop spans 13 amino acids. Germline values: CDR1 SGHTA, CDR2 FQGNSA. The V end was cut by 5 bases, the J end by 10 bases, with 17 bases between. Combining the CDR3 with reference TRBV7-2 and TRBJ1-1 gives the whole variable domain GAGVSQSPSNKVTEKGKDVELRCDPISGHTALYWYRQSLGQGLEFLIYFQGNSAPDKSGLPSDRFSAERTGGSVSTLTIQRTQQEDSAVYLCASSPYRAGVAFFGQGTRLTVV.

This clonotype showed up many times. The chain is built from TRBV20-1 and TRBJ1-4, with D possibly being TRBD1 (6 bases). There are 12 residues in the CDR3. V was shortened by 6 bases and J by 7 bases, with 12 bases between the two germline ends. The germline V gene encodes CDR1 DFQATT and CDR2 SNEGSKA (reference sequence). The CDR3 sequence: CSALGGPEKLFF. CDR3 in DNA: TGCAGTGCACTCGGGGGGCCTGAAAAACTGTTTTTT.

The CDR3 nucleotides read TGCAGTGCTAGAGCCTCAGGGACGGCGAACACCGGGGAGCTGTTTTTT. The encoded protein is CSARASGTANTGELFF. The chain carries TRBV20-1 and TRBJ2-2; either TRBD1 or TRBD2 may fit D (5 bases each). CDR1 is DFQATT, CDR2 SNEGSKA, per germline (reference sequence). The CDR3 is made up of 16 amino acids. The V end lost 1 base, the J end lost 0 bases, and 12 bases lay between the germline ends.

The chain has TRBV5-4 and TRBJ2-1; D call uncertain. This CDR3 is built from 12 residues. The germline CDR1 and CDR2 sequences are SGHNT and YYREEE (reference sequence). Trimming took off 7 bases at V and 5 bases at J, with 10 bases between the two ends. The CDR3 sequence: CASGSDHNEQFF. The CDR3 region has the DNA TGTGCCAGCGGCTCGGACCACAATGAGCAGTTCTTC.

This clonotype is a singleton in its sample. A much larger clone differs by one base, so this may be a read error. The chain uses TRBV20-1 and TRBJ2-7, with D uncertain. The CDR3 spans 12 residues. Deletions cut 5 bases from V and 3 bases from J, with 11 bases between. Germline CDR1 and CDR2: DFQATT and SNEGSKA (reference sequence). The CDR3 DNA is TGCAGTGCTGGTGCCGCCGACTACGAGCAGTACTTC. Amino acid sequence: CSAGAADYEQYF.

This clonotype has more than one count but fewer than ten. The genes are TRBV6-1 and TRBJ1-2; TRBD1 is a possible D gene (5 bases). Trimming took 5 bases from V and 7 from J, leaving 11 bases between them. CDR1 is MNHNS, CDR2 SASEGT, per germline. This CDR3 region has 12 residues. This CDR3 reads CASSSQGTGYTF. The CDR3 nucleotides are TGTGCCAGCAGTAGCCAGGGAACTGGCTACACCTTC.

This clonotype appeared a few times. The J gene is TRBJ1-1, the V gene TRBV2; D not certain. This CDR3 comprises 16 residues. Germline-derived CDR1 and CDR2 are SNHLY and FYNNEI. Trimming shortened V by 4 bases and J by 0 bases, and 15 bases separated the two germline ends. In DNA form, the CDR3 reads TGTGCCAGCAGTGGATATGAAGCGATTCTGAACACTGAAGCTTTCTTT. Its protein product is CASSGYEAILNTEAFF.

This clonotype showed up just a few times. CDR3 nucleotides: TGTGCCAGCACTAACTATGCCGGTCGAGCTTTCTTT. It translates to CASTNYAGRAFF. This chain connects TRBV5-4 to TRBJ1-1; D is undetermined. CDR1 SGHNT and CDR2 YYREEE come from the germline V gene (reference sequence). The CDR3 length is 12 residues. Trimming removed 6 bases at V and 10 bases at J, with 16 bases between.

This clonotype was seen a handful of times. This chain joins TRBV20-1 and TRBJ1-3; no reliable D call. Trimming cost V 6 bases and J 4 bases, with 10 bases left between them. CDR3 length: 12 amino acids. The V gene's germline CDR1 is DFQATT and CDR2 SNEGSKA (reference sequence). Written as DNA, the CDR3 is TGCAGTGCCGTGCCTGGGGGAAACACCATATATTTT. This codes for CSAVPGGNTIYF.

The table lists this clonotype with a few counts. This chain connects TRBV27 to TRBJ2-1; maybe TRBD2 (6 bases). CDR3 length: 14 amino acids. The ends were cut back, 7 bases at V and 6 bases at J, with 16 bases in the middle. The germline gives CDR1 MNHEY, CDR2 SMNVEV (reference sequence). The CDR3 nucleotides are TGTGCCAGCAACATTCCAGGAGCGGGCAATGAGCAGTTCTTC. It codes for CASNIPGAGNEQFF.

The table lists this clonotype with a few counts. The chain uses TRBV7-9 and TRBJ2-7; TRBD2 agrees at 8 bases. This CDR3 has 13 amino acids. V lost 8 bases, J lost 1 base, and 4 bases stayed unmatched. Germline values: CDR1 SEHNR, CDR2 FQNEAQ (reference sequence). In DNA form, the CDR3 reads TGTGCCAGCGGTAGCGGGGTATCCTACGAGCAGTACTTC. It specifies CASGSGVSYEQYF.

This sequence joins TRBV25-1 and TRBJ1-3; the D is unclear. V gave up 4 bases and J gave up 0 bases, with 13 bases separating them. The CDR3 sequence is 16 residues long. CDR1 is MGHDK, CDR2 SYGVNS, per germline. The CDR3, as DNA: TGTGCCAGCAGTGTAGATTCGAGGGTCTCTGGAAACACCATATATTTT. As protein: CASSVDSRVSGNTIYF.

This clonotype was found many times. This chain connects TRBV4-1 to TRBJ2-1; D possibly corresponds to TRBD1 (5 bases). Trimming shortened V by 4 bases and J by 9 bases, and 10 bases separated the two germline ends. The CDR3 extends over 12 amino acids. Germline CDR1 is MGHRA and CDR2 is YSYEKL. The CDR3 reads CASSLRVGEQFF. The CDR3 bases are TGCGCCAGCAGCCTCAGGGTCGGTGAGCAGTTCTTC.

As for this clonotype: One end of the junction does not line up with germline, which may come from a read error. The chain has TRBV19 and TRBJ2-1; 10 bases are a match to TRBD2. Germline V gene sequence: CDR1 LNHDA, CDR2 SQIVND (reference sequence). CDR3 length: 16 amino acids. CDR3 residues: CASRDLAGAHYNERFF. As DNA, the CDR3 is TGTGCCAGTAGAGACCTAGCGGGAGCCCACTACAATGAGCGGTTCTTC.

V usage is TRBV11-1 and J usage is TRBJ2-3, with TRBD1 matching over 7 bases. Germline V gene sequence: CDR1 SGHAT, CDR2 FQDESV (reference sequence). With V trimmed by 5 bases and J by 2 bases, 4 bases remained unmatched. The CDR3 length is 14 residues. The DNA for the CDR3 is TGTGCCAGCAGCCGGGGACAGAACACAGATACGCAGTATTTT. This gives the protein CASSRGQNTDTQYF.

This clonotype was found many times. The chain is built from TRBV20-1 and TRBJ2-3; 7 nucleotides align to TRBD1. CDR1 DFQATT and CDR2 SNEGSKA come from the germline V gene (reference sequence). The CDR3 sequence is 13 residues long. V shed 2 bases and J 7 bases; nucleotides not matched to a gene: 6. This CDR3 reads CSARLTGVHTQYF. CDR3 nucleotides: TGCAGTGCTAGACTAACAGGGGTACATACGCAGTATTTT.

This rearrangement joins TRBV19 to TRBJ2-5; perhaps TRBD2 as D (6 bases). The CDR3 extends over 14 amino acids. V gave up 5 bases and J gave up 5 bases, with 15 bases separating them. Germline V gives CDR1 LNHDA, CDR2 SQIVND (reference sequence). The CDR3 loop is CASSDGAGRETQYF. CDR3 nucleotide sequence: TGTGCCAGTAGTGACGGGGCAGGGAGGGAGACCCAGTACTTC.

With respect to this clonotype: The junction does not match germline at one end; this may be a read error. This chain joins TRBV12-3 or TRBV12-4 and TRBJ1-1; the D is unclear. The CDR3 loop spans 13 amino acids. CDR3 DNA: TGTGCCAGCAGTTTCTCAGGTTCTGGTGAAGTTTTCTTT. Amino acids: CASSFSGSGEVFF.

V gene TRBV29-1 combines with J gene TRBJ2-7; a possible D gene is TRBD2 (5 bases). The V and J ends lost 6 bases and 1 base respectively, with 16 bases between them. Per the germline V gene, CDR1 is SQVTM and CDR2 is ANQGSEA. This CDR3 has 14 amino acids. CDR3 nucleotides: TGCAGCGTGACCGGGGAATGGGCGTCCTACGAGCAGTACTTC. Translating it yields CSVTGEWASYEQYF.

This chain uses TRBV10-3 with TRBJ2-5, with D possibly TRBD2 on 7 matching bases. The CDR3 extends over 13 amino acids. Germline CDR1 reads ENHRY; CDR2 reads SYGVKD. V shed 6 bases and J shed 1 base, with 9 bases lying between them. The CDR3 DNA follows: TGTGCCATCAGGGGGGGGGCCCAAGAGACCCAGTACTTC. Translating it yields CAIRGGAQETQYF.

V usage is TRBV9 and J usage is TRBJ2-3; 7 nucleotides align to TRBD2. In germline, CDR1 is SGDLS, CDR2 YYNGEE. Trimming removed 0 bases from V and 1 base from J; junction bases left unmatched: 5. The CDR3 has 16 amino acids. CDR3 region: CASSVAAGEGTDTQYF. DNA for the CDR3: TGTGCCAGCAGCGTAGCGGCGGGAGAAGGCACAGATACGCAGTATTTT.